The 4 T cell receptor beta chains given below trace back to one sample, sequenced in a study of cytomegalovirus exposure and HLA in healthy donors. Amplification used 60 Vbeta primers and 13 Jbeta primers. Sequencing used immunoSEQ multiplex PCR; TCRdb keeps in-frame clones, though not all of them. The profile covers fewer than 100,000 clones, with about three quarters appearing a single time and 5.5% to 7.5% taken by the ten largest. The sample was PBMCs. The receptor set was obtained from a female donor in good health and CMV-seronegative.

This sequence joins TRBV28 and TRBJ2-7; D may be TRBD2 (6 bases). Germline V CDR1 and CDR2: MDHEN, SYDVKM. V lost 3 bases to trimming and J lost 3 bases, with 12 bases between them. This CDR3 comprises 14 residues. Written as DNA, the CDR3 is TGTGCCAGCAGTTTGACTAGGAGTGGCTACGAGCAGTACTTC. It translates to CASSLTRSGYEQYF. The full variable domain, in which reference TRBV28 and TRBJ2-7 provide the parts outside the CDR3, is DVKVTQSSRYLVKRTGEKVFLECVQDMDHENMFWYRQDPGLGLRLIYFSYDVKMKEKGDIPEGYSVSREKKERFSLILESASTNQTSMYLCASSLTRSGYEQYFGPGTRLTVT.

This rearrangement joins TRBV28 to TRBJ1-5, with a possible D match to TRBD1 (5 bases). From germline, CDR1 is MDHEN and CDR2 SYDVKM. V was trimmed by 7 bases and J by 4 bases, leaving 14 bases between them. The CDR3 sequence is 14 residues long. The chain's CDR3 is CASTSGEGNQPQHF. The CDR3 DNA reads as TGTGCCAGCACCTCCGGGGAGGGGAATCAGCCCCAGCATTTT.

This chain joins TRBV11-2 and TRBJ1-3; a possible D gene is TRBD1 (5 bases). Germline values: CDR1 SGHAT, CDR2 FQNNGV. This CDR3 has 16 residues. V was pared by 5 bases and J by 1 base, with 15 bases between. The CDR3 region is CASSRSTGESGNTIYF. In DNA form, the CDR3 reads TGTGCCAGCAGCAGATCAACAGGAGAATCTGGAAACACCATATATTTT.

The V call is TRBV10-2, the J call TRBJ1-2, with no clear D. V was pared by 6 bases and J by 2 bases, with 13 bases between. The CDR3 loop spans 14 amino acids. Looked up from germline, CDR1 is WSHSY and CDR2 is SAAADI. The CDR3 reads CASRRFPGNYGYTF. The CDR3 nucleotides read TGCGCCAGCAGAAGGTTTCCGGGGAACTATGGCTACACCTTC.